The sample holds a few counts of the clone carrying this T cell receptor (beta chain). The sample belongs to a study of OX40 agonist ivuxolimab in advanced cancers. Only in-frame clones appear in the TCRdb table, and some are missing; sequencing was by immunoSEQ multiplex PCR. The repertoire holds fewer than 85,000 clones, with 90% as singletons. The source is an adult with an advanced solid tumor such as melanoma, head and neck, liver or kidney cancer. The source was CD4+ or CD8+ T cells sorted from blood, collected in a trial of the OX40 agonist ivuxolimab.

CDR3 coding DNA: TGTGCCAGTAGTATGGGACGGACTAACAATCAGCCCCAGCATTTT. This codes for CASSMGRTNNQPQHF. V gene TRBV19 combines with J gene TRBJ1-5; D is perhaps TRBD1 (5 bases). The V gene's germline CDR1 is LNHDA and CDR2 SQIVND (reference sequence). Trimming left V 3 bases short and J 3 bases short, with 12 bases between. The CDR3 is 15 amino acids.